These 31 T cell receptor beta chains share one sample of origin, sequenced in a study of T cell responses to AZD1222 COVID-19 vaccine. TCRdb's table, derived via immunoSEQ multiplex PCR, lists solely in-frame clones and lacks some. This sample carries approximately 90,000 clones, about 90% of them seen once, and the ten largest clones take about 7%. The specimen comprised peripheral blood, sampled on day 0 of AZD1222 vaccination. These receptors came from an adult in good health.

This clone occurred a few times. The chain carries TRBV7-3 and TRBJ1-2; 8 bases line up with TRBD1. V shed 4 bases and J 5 bases; nucleotides not matched to a gene: 6. CDR3 length: 14 residues. Germline values: CDR1 SGHTA, CDR2 FQGTGA. The CDR3 here is CASSSGQGSYGYTF. In DNA form, the CDR3 reads TGTGCCAGCAGCTCTGGACAGGGTAGTTATGGCTACACCTTC.

V gene TRBV3-1 (or the pseudogene TRBV3-2) combines with J gene TRBJ1-1; no clear D gene. Germline CDR1 LGHDT, CDR2 YNNKEL (reference sequence). V was shortened by 1 base and J by 1 base, with 13 bases between the two germline ends. The CDR3 covers 16 residues. The CDR3 sequence: CASSQVGEGGNTEAFF. The CDR3 DNA is TGTGCCAGCAGCCAAGTTGGCGAGGGCGGGAACACTGAAGCTTTCTTT.

The genes are TRBV5-6 and TRBJ2-7; TRBD1 matches 7 bases. J was trimmed by 2 bases and V by 4 bases; bases with no gene match: 6. There are 14 residues in the CDR3. Germline lookup yields CDR1 SGHDT and CDR2 YYEEEE. The DNA for the CDR3 is TGTGCCAGCAGCGCGTACGGGACAGCCTACGAGCAGTACTTC. Encoded protein: CASSAYGTAYEQYF. The whole variable domain, remainder taken from reference TRBV5-6 and TRBJ2-7, is DAGVTQSPTHLIKTRGQQVTLRCSPKSGHDTVSWYQQALGQGPQFIFQYYEEEERQRGNFPDRFSGHQFPNYSSELNVNALLLGDSALYLCASSAYGTAYEQYFGPGTRLTVT.

The chain is built from TRBV6-5 and TRBJ2-1; tentatively, D is TRBD2 (5 bases). Deletions cut 7 bases from V and 1 base from J, with 11 bases between. This CDR3 is 14 amino acids long. Germline V gene lookup returns CDR1 MNHEY and CDR2 SVGAGI. The CDR3 DNA reads as TGTGCCAGCACCAAGGGAGTTTCCTACAATGAGCAGTTCTTC. It encodes CASTKGVSYNEQFF.

The chain employs TRBV29-1 and TRBJ1-5; D unresolved. There are 12 residues in the CDR3. Per the germline V gene, CDR1 is SQVTM and CDR2 is ANQGSEA. Trimming took off 4 bases at V and 7 bases at J, with 11 bases between the two ends. CDR3 nucleotide sequence: TGCAGCGTTGGGATAGGCGGACAGCCCCAGCATTTT. This encodes CSVGIGGQPQHF. The variable domain in full, with the rest retrieved from reference TRBV29-1 and TRBJ1-5, is SAVISQKPSRDICQRGTSLTIQCQVDSQVTMMFWYRQQPGQSLTLIATANQGSEATYESGFVIDKFPISRPNLTFSTLTVSNMSPEDSSIYLCSVGIGGQPQHFGDGTRLSIL.

This chain connects TRBV2 to TRBJ2-7; possible D gene TRBD1, 6 bases. Trimming left V 2 bases short and J 5 bases short, with 16 bases between. The germline V gene has CDR1 SNHLY and CDR2 FYNNEI. The CDR3 totals 15 residues. The chain's CDR3 is CASSESLQGAHEQYF. In DNA, the CDR3 is TGTGCCAGCAGTGAATCATTACAGGGTGCTCACGAGCAGTACTTC.

The CDR3 DNA follows: TGTGCCAGCAGCTCGGTGCTGACAGGGGGCAGGTCGGAGACCCAGTACTTC. This sequence encodes CASSSVLTGGRSETQYF. The chain carries TRBV28 and TRBJ2-5, with 10 bases identical to TRBD1. The CDR3 covers 17 residues. The junction had 15 bases not matched to a gene; V was cut back by 6 bases and J by 5 bases. Germline CDR1 reads MDHEN; CDR2 reads SYDVKM.

This clone was counted a few times. The CDR3 loop reads CASSPGGYGYTF. The CDR3 nucleotides read TGTGCCAGCAGCCCCGGAGGGTATGGCTACACCTTC. The chain links TRBV5-6 to TRBJ1-2; D remains ambiguous. This CDR3 region has 12 residues. Germline CDR1 is SGHDT and CDR2 is YYEEEE. V dropped 4 bases and J dropped 5 bases, with 9 bases sitting between them.

This clone was found a few times. The chain has TRBV18 and TRBJ2-5; TRBD1 might be the D (5 bases). The CDR3 spans 14 residues. V was trimmed by 3 bases and J by 4 bases, leaving 12 bases between them. Germline CDR1 reads KGHSH; CDR2 reads LQKENI. The CDR3 nucleotides are TGTGCCAGCTCACCTTATGGTACAGGAGAGACCCAGTACTTC. Translation gives CASSPYGTGETQYF.

The V and J genes are TRBV3-1 (or the pseudogene TRBV3-2) and TRBJ1-1; TRBD1 agrees at 8 bases. V lost 1 base and J lost 4; bases outside the gene matches: 8. Germline V gene lookup returns CDR1 LGHDT and CDR2 YNNKEL (reference sequence). The CDR3 extends over 16 amino acids. The CDR3 bases are TGTGCCAGCAGCCAAGTACTTCAGGGGGCGGGCACTGAAGCTTTCTTT. This codes for CASSQVLQGAGTEAFF.

CDR3 sequence reads: CAISESGPTGNTIYF. CDR3 coding DNA: TGTGCCATCAGTGAGTCGGGGCCAACTGGAAACACCATATATTTT. V usage is TRBV10-3 and J usage is TRBJ1-3; perhaps TRBD1 as D (5 bases). V lost 0 bases, J lost 2 bases, and 8 bases lay in between. CDR3 length: 15 residues. Germline V CDR1 and CDR2: ENHRY, SYGVKD.

This clone has a single count. J is TRBJ2-7 and V is TRBV5-6; D not resolved. This CDR3 spans 15 amino acids. Deletions cut 0 bases from V and 0 bases from J, with 10 bases between. Germline CDR1 SGHDT, CDR2 YYEEEE. The CDR3 nucleotides are TGTGCCAGCAGCTTGGGGGATCTCGCCTCCTACGAGCAGTACTTC. As protein: CASSLGDLASYEQYF.

The CDR3 nucleotides read TGTGCCAGCAGTGCCCGGACTAGCGGGGGGCCCATCCAAGAGACCCAGTACTTC. This sequence encodes CASSARTSGGPIQETQYF. The chain is built from TRBV6-2 or TRBV6-3 and TRBJ2-5; 14 nucleotides match TRBD2. The CDR3 has 18 amino acids. CDR1 and CDR2 from the germline V gene are MNHEY and SVGEGT. V dropped 5 bases and J dropped 1; count of bases not matched to a gene: 9.

The rearrangement joins TRBV7-2 to TRBJ2-1, with 12 bases aligning to TRBD2. The CDR3 runs to 18 residues. CDR1 is SGHTA and CDR2 is FQGNSA in the germline V gene. With V trimmed by 0 bases and J by 0 bases, 3 bases remained unmatched. Written as DNA, the CDR3 is TGTGCCAGCAGCTTAGCGGCTAGCGGGGGGGCCTCCTACAATGAGCAGTTCTTC. This gives the protein CASSLAASGGASYNEQFF.

The DNA for the CDR3 is TGTGCCAGTAGGAAACAGGGTTCCTACGAGCAGTACTTC. Its translation is CASRKQGSYEQYF. The chain combines TRBV19 with TRBJ2-7; D is possibly TRBD1 (6 bases). The CDR3 has 13 amino acids. CDR1 and CDR2 (germline): LNHDA, SQIVND (reference sequence). With 6 bases removed from V and 1 base from J, the gap between germline ends came to 10 bases. The full variable domain, completed using reference TRBV19 and TRBJ2-7, is DGGITQSPKYLFRKEGQNVTLSCEQNLNHDAMYWYRQDPGQGLRLIYYSQIVNDFQKGDIAEGYSVSREKKESFPLTVTSAQKNPTAFYLCASRKQGSYEQYFGPGTRLTVT.

The chain couples TRBV6-2 or TRBV6-3 to TRBJ2-7, with a weak D call TRBD1 (6 bases). V shed 2 bases and J shed 4 bases, with 15 bases lying between them. This CDR3 has 15 amino acids. Germline V gene lookup returns CDR1 MNHEY and CDR2 SVGEGT. The CDR3 nucleotides read TGTGCCAGCAGTTACCTCCCCGATGGACAGTACGAGCAGTACTTC. It is translated as CASSYLPDGQYEQYF.

V gene TRBV11-2 combines with J gene TRBJ2-5; a weak D match, TRBD1 (5 bases). Trimming removed 1 base at V and 5 bases at J, with 14 bases between. CDR1 SGHAT and CDR2 FQNNGV come from the germline V gene. The CDR3 covers 15 residues. CDR3 nucleotide sequence: TGTGCCAGCAGCTTAGCTTGGGGCGAAAGGGAGACCCAGTACTTC. Its protein product is CASSLAWGERETQYF. Supplemented by reference TRBV11-2 and TRBJ2-5, the full variable domain reads EAGVAQSPRYKIIEKRQSVAFWCNPISGHATLYWYQQILGQGPKLLIQFQNNGVVDDSQLPKDRFSAERLKGVDSTLKIQPAKLEDSAVYLCASSLAWGERETQYFGPGTRLLVL.

The chain carries TRBV20-1 and TRBJ2-7; the D call may be TRBD1 or TRBD2 (5 bases each). The germline V gene encodes CDR1 DFQATT and CDR2 SNEGSKA (reference sequence). This CDR3 spans 14 amino acids. The V gene lost 3 bases and the J gene lost 0 bases, with 12 bases spanning the gap. The CDR3: CSASVPGPSYEQYF. The CDR3 DNA sequence: TGCAGTGCTAGTGTTCCGGGACCCTCCTACGAGCAGTACTTC.

This chain connects TRBV12-2 to TRBJ1-6; TRBD1 is the table's D call and was not checked against the DNA. TRBV12-2 is given as a pseudogene. This CDR3 is 15 amino acids long. The CDR3 nucleotides are TGTGCAAGTCGCTTAGCGGGGACAGTTTATTCACCCCTCCACTTT. The encoded protein is CASRLAGTVYSPLHF.

The chain links TRBV18 to TRBJ2-1, with 7 bases fitting TRBD2. Germline CDR1 reads KGHSH; CDR2 reads LQKENI. This CDR3 has 16 amino acids. The V and J ends lost 1 base and 5 bases, in that order; junction bases with no gene match: 8. The CDR3 reads CASSPLLTGGHNEQFF. The CDR3 DNA is TGTGCCAGCTCACCACTCTTGACGGGGGGACACAATGAGCAGTTCTTC.

This chain connects TRBV30 to TRBJ2-2; 10 nucleotides agree with TRBD2. This CDR3 is 17 amino acids long. The J segment lost 3 bases and the V segment lost 2 bases, leaving 9 bases of the junction unmatched. CDR1 is GTSNPN, CDR2 SVGIG, per germline (reference sequence). The CDR3 DNA reads TGTGCCTGGAGTTCGCCCGGGACTAGCGTATACACCGGGGAGCTGTTTTTT. Residues: CAWSSPGTSVYTGELFF.

This clone occurred once. The gene calls are TRBV19 and TRBJ2-7; D unresolved. V shed 8 bases and J shed 4 bases, with 12 bases lying between them. The CDR3 spans 12 residues. CDR1 LNHDA and CDR2 SQIVND come from the germline V gene (reference sequence). Here the CDR3 reads CASAPSPYEQYF. Written as DNA, the CDR3 is TGTGCCAGTGCCCCCTCCCCGTACGAGCAGTACTTC.

The rearrangement joins TRBV6-6 to TRBJ2-7; D may be TRBD1 or TRBD2 (5 bases each). Trimming stripped 0 bases from V and 4 bases from J, with 13 bases between. The V gene's germline CDR1 is MNHNY and CDR2 SVGAGI (reference sequence). This CDR3 is built from 15 residues. The CDR3 reads CASSYSIQGEYEQYF. The CDR3 nucleotides read TGTGCCAGCAGTTACTCGATCCAGGGAGAGTACGAGCAGTACTTC.

The V and J genes are TRBV6-5 and TRBJ2-7; D possibly matches TRBD1 or TRBD2 (6 bases each). V lost 0 bases to trimming and J lost 1 base, with 10 bases between them. CDR3 size: 15 residues. Germline CDR1 and CDR2: MNHEY and SVGAGI. The CDR3, as DNA: TGTGCCAGCAGTTACTCCCAGGGGACTTCCTACGAGCAGTACTTC. Its protein product is CASSYSQGTSYEQYF.

The chain combines TRBV18 with TRBJ1-5; 7 positions agree with TRBD1. V lost 4 bases and J lost 1; bases outside the gene matches: 13. Per the germline V gene, CDR1 is KGHSH and CDR2 is LQKENI. This CDR3 has 18 residues. CDR3 DNA: TGTGCCAGCTCACTTATGCCTCCATCGGGACAGAGCAATCAGCCCCAGCATTTT. Protein: CASSLMPPSGQSNQPQHF.

This clone was observed a single time. V is TRBV7-2 and J is TRBJ1-5; D is unresolved. Trimming took off 4 bases at V and 6 bases at J, with 16 bases between the two ends. From germline, CDR1 is SGHTA and CDR2 FQGNSA. CDR3 size: 15 residues. The CDR3 DNA sequence: TGTGCCAGCAGCTCAGGACCCTTTGGAGGTCAGCCCCAGCATTTT. Amino acids: CASSSGPFGGQPQHF.

The chain uses TRBV27 and TRBJ2-7; 12 bases are shared with TRBD2. The CDR3 extends over 14 amino acids. Per the germline V gene, CDR1 is MNHEY and CDR2 is SMNVEV (reference sequence). Trimming at V came to 5 bases and at J to 5 bases, leaving 4 bases not matched to a gene. The CDR3 nucleotides are TGTGCCAGCAGTCCTCGGACTAGCGGGGACGAGCAGTACTTC. The encoded protein is CASSPRTSGDEQYF.

The V call is TRBV5-6, the J call TRBJ1-1, with TRBD1 matching over 9 bases. The CDR3 contains 15 residues. The V segment lost 4 bases and the J segment 1 base; nucleotides outside the gene matches: 5. Germline CDR1 is SGHDT and CDR2 is YYEEEE. The CDR3 loop is CASSKDRGSNTEAFF. In DNA, the CDR3 is TGTGCCAGCAGCAAGGACAGGGGATCGAACACTGAAGCTTTCTTT.

Of note for this clone: Germline and junction disagree at one end, which may indicate a read error. This chain links TRBV7-2 with TRBJ1-2, with 7 bases lining up with TRBD1. Germline V gene data show CDR1 as SGHTA and CDR2 as FQGNSA. There are 13 residues in the CDR3. DNA for the CDR3: TGTGCCAGCACCTTAGGGGACAGACAGGCTGGGGTCTTC. The encoded protein is CASTLGDRQAGVF.

The chain carries TRBV5-1 and TRBJ1-1; no clear D gene. V was pared by 0 bases and J by 1 base, with 10 bases between. CDR1 is SGHRS and CDR2 is YFSETQ in the germline V gene. The CDR3 is 15 amino acids. The CDR3 is CASSLGAGRNTEAFF. Written as DNA, the CDR3 is TGCGCCAGCAGCTTGGGGGCCGGTAGGAACACTGAAGCTTTCTTT.

The chain couples TRBV2 to TRBJ2-5, with a possible D match to TRBD2 (6 bases). The CDR3 is 13 residues long. Germline lookup yields CDR1 SNHLY and CDR2 FYNNEI. V shed 7 bases and J shed 2 bases, with 11 bases lying between them. CDR3 sequence: CASTLGGQETQYF. The CDR3 nucleotides are TGTGCCAGCACCCTGGGGGGTCAAGAGACCCAGTACTTC.